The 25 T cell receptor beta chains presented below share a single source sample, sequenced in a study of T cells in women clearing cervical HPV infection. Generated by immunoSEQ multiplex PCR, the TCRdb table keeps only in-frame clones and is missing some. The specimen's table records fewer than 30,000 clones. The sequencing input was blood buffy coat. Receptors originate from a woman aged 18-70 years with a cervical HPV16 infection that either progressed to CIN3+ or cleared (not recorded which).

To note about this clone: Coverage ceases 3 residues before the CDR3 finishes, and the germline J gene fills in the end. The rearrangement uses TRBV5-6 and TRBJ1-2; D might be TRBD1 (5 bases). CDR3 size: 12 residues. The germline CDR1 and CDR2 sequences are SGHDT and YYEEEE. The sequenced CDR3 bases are TGTGCCAGCAGGATTCAGGGCAAAGGC. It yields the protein CASRIQGKG. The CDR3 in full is CASRIQGKGYTF.

This chain's CDR3 is CASSAYRGTDTGELFF. The covered CDR3 bases are TGCGCCAGCAGCGCATACAGGGGGACGGACACCGGGGAG. This rearrangement joins TRBV5-1 to TRBJ2-2; TRBD1 agrees at 8 bases. The sequence runs out 3 residues before the end of the CDR3; the remainder is reconstructed from the germline J gene. Germline V CDR1 and CDR2: SGHRS, YFSETQ. CDR3 length equals 16 residues. Trimming cost V 4 bases and J 3 bases; bases outside gene matches: 8.

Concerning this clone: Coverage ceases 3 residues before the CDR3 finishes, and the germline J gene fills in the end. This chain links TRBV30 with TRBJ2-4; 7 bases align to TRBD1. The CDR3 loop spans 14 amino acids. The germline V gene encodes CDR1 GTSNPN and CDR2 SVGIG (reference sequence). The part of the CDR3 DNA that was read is TGTGCCTGGAGCCCACAGGGGATTTACTATGGT. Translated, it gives CAWSPQGIYYG. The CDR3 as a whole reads CAWSPQGIYYGQYF.

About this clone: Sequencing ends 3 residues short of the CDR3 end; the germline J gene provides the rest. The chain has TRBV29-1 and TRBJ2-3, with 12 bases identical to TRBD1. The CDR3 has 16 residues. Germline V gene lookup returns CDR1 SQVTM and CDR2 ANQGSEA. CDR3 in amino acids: CSVEGSGTGGLQTQYF. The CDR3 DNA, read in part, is TGCAGCGTTGAAGGTTCCGGGACAGGGGGCTTGCAGACG.

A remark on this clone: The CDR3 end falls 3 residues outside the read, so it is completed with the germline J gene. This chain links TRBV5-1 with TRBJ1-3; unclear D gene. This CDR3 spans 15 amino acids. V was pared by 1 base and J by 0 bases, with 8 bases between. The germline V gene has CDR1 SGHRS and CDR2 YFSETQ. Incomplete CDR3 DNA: TGCGCCAGCAGCTTGCTGGGCAACTCTGGAAACACC. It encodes CASSLLGNSGNT. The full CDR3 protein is CASSLLGNSGNTIYF.

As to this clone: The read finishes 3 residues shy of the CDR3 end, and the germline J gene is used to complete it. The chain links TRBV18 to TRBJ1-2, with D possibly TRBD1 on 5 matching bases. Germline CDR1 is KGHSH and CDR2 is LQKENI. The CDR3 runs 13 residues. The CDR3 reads CASSPGTNNDYTF. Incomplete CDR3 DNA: TGTGCCAGCTCACCAGGGACTAACAATGAC.

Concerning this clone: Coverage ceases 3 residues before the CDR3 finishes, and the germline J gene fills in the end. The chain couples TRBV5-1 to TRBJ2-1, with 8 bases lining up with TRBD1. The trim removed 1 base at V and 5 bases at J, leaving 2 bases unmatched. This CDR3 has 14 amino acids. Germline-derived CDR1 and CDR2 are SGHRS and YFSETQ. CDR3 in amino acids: CASSLMTGDNEQFF. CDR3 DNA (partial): TGCGCCAGCAGCTTGATGACAGGGGACAATGAG. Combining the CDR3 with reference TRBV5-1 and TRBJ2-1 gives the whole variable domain KAGVTQTPRYLIKTRGQQVTLSCSPISGHRSVSWYQQTPGQGLQFLFEYFSETQRNKGNFPGRFSGRQFSNSRSEMNVSTLELGDSALYLCASSLMTGDNEQFFGPGTRLTVL.

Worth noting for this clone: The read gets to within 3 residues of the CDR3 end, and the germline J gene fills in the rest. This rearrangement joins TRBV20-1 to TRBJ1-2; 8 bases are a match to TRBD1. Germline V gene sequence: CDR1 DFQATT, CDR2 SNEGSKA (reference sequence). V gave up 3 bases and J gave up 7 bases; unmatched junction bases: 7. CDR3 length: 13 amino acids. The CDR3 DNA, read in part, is TGCAGTGCTAGTCCCAGGGGGCGTTTTGGC. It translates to CSASPRGRFG. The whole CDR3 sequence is CSASPRGRFGYTF.

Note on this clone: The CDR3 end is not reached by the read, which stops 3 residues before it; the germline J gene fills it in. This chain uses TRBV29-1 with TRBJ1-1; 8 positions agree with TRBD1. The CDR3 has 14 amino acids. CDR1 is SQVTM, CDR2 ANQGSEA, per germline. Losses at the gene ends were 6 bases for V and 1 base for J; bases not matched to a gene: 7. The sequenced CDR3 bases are TGCAGCGTGCGAACACAGGGGGGGAACACTGAA. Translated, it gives CSVRTQGGNTE. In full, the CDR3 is CSVRTQGGNTEAFF.

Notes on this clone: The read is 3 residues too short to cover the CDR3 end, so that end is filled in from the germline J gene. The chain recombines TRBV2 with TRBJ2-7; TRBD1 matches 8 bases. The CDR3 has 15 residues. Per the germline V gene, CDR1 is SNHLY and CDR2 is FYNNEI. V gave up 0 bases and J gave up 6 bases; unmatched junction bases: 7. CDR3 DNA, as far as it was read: TGTGCCAGCAGTGAAGCGCTTGTACAGGGGGGCGAG. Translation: CASSEALVQGGE. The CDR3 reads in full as CASSEALVQGGEQYF.

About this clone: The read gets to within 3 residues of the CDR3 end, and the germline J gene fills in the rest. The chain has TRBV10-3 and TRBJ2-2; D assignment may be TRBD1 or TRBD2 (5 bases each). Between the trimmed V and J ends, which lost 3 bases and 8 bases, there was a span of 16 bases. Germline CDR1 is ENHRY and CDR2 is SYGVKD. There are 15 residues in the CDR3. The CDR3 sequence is CAISDSARGAGELFF. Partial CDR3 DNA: TGTGCCATCAGTGATTCGGCTAGGGGAGCAGGGGAG.

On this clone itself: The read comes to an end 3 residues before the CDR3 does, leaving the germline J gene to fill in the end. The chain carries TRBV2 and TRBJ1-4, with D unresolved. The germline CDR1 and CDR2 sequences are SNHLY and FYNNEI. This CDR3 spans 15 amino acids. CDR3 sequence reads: CASSDRRSYNSPLFF. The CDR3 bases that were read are TGTGCCAGCAGTGACAGGCGCTCCTATAATTCACCA.

The CDR3 reads CASLEGQESYEQYF. The CDR3 DNA, read in part, is TGCGCCAGCCTTGAGGGCCAGGAGTCCTACGAG. V usage is TRBV10-2 and J usage is TRBJ2-7, with D perhaps matching TRBD2 (5 bases). The read ends 3 residues before the CDR3 terminus; that terminus is restored from the germline J gene. Germline V lookup: CDR1 WSHSY, CDR2 SAAADI. V was shortened by 8 bases and J by 1 base, with 15 bases between the two germline ends. The CDR3 runs 14 residues.

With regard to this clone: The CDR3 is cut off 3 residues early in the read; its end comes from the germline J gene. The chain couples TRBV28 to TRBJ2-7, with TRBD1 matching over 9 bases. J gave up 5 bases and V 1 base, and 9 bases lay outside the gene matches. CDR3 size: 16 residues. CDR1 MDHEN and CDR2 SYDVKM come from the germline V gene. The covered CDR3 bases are TGTGCCAGCAGTTTATTTGGACAGGGGCGAAGAGACGAG. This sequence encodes CASSLFGQGRRDE. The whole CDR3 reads CASSLFGQGRRDEQYF.

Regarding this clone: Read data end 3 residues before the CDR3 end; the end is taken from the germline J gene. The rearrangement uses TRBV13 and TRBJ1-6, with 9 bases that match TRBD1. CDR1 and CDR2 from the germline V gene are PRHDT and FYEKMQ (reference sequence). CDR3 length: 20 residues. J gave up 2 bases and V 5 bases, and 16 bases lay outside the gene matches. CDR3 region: CASSPRREWGQGPYNSPLHF. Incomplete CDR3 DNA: TGTGCCAGCAGCCCTAGGCGGGAATGGGGACAGGGACCCTATAATTCACCC.

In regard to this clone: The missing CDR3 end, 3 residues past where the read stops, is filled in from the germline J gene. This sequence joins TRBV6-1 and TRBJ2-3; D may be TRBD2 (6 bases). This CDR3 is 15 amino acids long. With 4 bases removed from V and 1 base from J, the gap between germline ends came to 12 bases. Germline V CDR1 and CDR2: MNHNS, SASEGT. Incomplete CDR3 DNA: TGTGCCAGCAGTGCCGGGACTTTAGGCACAGATACG. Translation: CASSAGTLGTDT. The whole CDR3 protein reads CASSAGTLGTDTQYF.

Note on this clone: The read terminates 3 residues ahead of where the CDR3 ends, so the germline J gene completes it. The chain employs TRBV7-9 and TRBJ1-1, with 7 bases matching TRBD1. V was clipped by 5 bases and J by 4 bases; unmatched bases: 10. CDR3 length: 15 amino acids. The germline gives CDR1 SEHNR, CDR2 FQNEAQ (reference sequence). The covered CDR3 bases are TGTGCCAGCAGCGGGATGGACGCAGGGGGCACTGAA. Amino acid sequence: CASSGMDAGGTE. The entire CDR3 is CASSGMDAGGTEAFF.

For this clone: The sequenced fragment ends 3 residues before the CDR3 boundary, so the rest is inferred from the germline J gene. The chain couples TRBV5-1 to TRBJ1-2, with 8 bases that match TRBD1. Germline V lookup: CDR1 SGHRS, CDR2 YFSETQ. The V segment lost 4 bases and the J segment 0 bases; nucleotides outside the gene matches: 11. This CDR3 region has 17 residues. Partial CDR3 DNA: TGCGCCAGCAGCAAGACAGGGGAGGACCCCACTAACTATGGC. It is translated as CASSKTGEDPTNYG. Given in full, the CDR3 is CASSKTGEDPTNYGYTF.

CDR3 bases read: TGTGCCAGCAGCTTGGCTCCGACACTTTATTCACCC. Translating gives CASSLAPTLYSP. The full CDR3 sequence reads CASSLAPTLYSPLHF. V gene TRBV11-2 combines with J gene TRBJ1-6; the D is unclear. The observed sequence ends 3 residues before the CDR3 terminus, with the missing tail filled in from the germline J gene. This CDR3 spans 15 amino acids. V lost 3 bases and J lost 8, with 14 bases in between. The germline gives CDR1 SGHAT, CDR2 FQNNGV.

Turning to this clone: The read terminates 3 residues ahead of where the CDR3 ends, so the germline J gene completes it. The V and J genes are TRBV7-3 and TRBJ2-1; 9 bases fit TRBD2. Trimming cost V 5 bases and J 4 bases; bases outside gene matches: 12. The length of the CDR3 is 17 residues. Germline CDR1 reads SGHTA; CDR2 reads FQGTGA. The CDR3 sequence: CASSDPSASGIYNEQFF. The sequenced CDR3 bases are TGTGCCAGCAGCGACCCCTCCGCTAGCGGGATATACAATGAG.

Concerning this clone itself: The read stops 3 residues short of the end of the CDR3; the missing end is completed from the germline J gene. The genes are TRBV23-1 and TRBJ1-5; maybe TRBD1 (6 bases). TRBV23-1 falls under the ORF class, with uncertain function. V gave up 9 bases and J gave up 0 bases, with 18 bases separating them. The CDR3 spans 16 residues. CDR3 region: CARDSNRPYSNQPQHF. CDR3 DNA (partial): TGCGCCAGGGACAGCAACCGACCTTATAGCAATCAGCCC.

This chain's CDR3 is CASSIAGRSNQPQHF. Incomplete CDR3 DNA: TGTGCCAGTAGTATTGCGGGTCGTAGCAATCAGCCC. The chain combines TRBV19 with TRBJ1-5; D call uncertain. The sequenced fragment ends 3 residues before the CDR3 boundary, so the rest is inferred from the germline J gene. CDR1 LNHDA and CDR2 SQIVND come from the germline V gene (reference sequence). The CDR3 loop spans 15 amino acids. The V and J ends lost 3 bases and 0 bases respectively, with 9 bases between them. Drawing the rest from reference TRBV19 and TRBJ1-5, the complete variable domain is DGGITQSPKYLFRKEGQNVTLSCEQNLNHDAMYWYRQDPGQGLRLIYYSQIVNDFQKGDIAEGYSVSREKKESFPLTVTSAQKNPTAFYLCASSIAGRSNQPQHFGDGTRLSIL.

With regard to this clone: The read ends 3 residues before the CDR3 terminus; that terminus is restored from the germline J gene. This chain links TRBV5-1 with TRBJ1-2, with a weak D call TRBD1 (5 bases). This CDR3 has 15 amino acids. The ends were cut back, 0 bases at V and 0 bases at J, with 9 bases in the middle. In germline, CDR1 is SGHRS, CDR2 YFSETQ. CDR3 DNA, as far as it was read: TGCGCCAGCAGCTTGGAAGGGGCGCCTAACTATGGC. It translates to CASSLEGAPNYG. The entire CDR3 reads CASSLEGAPNYGYTF. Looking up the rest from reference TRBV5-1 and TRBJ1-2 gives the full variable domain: KAGVTQTPRYLIKTRGQQVTLSCSPISGHRSVSWYQQTPGQGLQFLFEYFSETQRNKGNFPGRFSGRQFSNSRSEMNVSTLELGDSALYLCASSLEGAPNYGYTFGSGTRLTVV.

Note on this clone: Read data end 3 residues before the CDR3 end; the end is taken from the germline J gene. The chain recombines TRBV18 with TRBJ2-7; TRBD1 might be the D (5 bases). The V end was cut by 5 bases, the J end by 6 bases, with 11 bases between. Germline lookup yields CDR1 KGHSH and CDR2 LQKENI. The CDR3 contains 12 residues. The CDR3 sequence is CASSERQTEQYF. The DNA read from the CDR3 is TGTGCCAGCTCAGAGAGACAGACCGAG. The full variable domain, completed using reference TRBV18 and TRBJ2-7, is NAGVMQNPRHLVRRRGQEARLRCSPMKGHSHVYWYRQLPEEGLKFMVYLQKENIIDESGMPKERFSAEFPKEGPSILRIQQVVRGDSAAYFCASSERQTEQYFGPGTRLTVT.

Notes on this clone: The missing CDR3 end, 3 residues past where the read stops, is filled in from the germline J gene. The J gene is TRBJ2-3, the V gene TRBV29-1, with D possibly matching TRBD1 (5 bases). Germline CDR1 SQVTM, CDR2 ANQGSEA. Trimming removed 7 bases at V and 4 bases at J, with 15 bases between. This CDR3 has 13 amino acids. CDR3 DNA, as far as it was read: TGCAGCGCAATACCCAGGGCGGCAGATACG. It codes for CSAIPRAADT. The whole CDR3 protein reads CSAIPRAADTQYF.